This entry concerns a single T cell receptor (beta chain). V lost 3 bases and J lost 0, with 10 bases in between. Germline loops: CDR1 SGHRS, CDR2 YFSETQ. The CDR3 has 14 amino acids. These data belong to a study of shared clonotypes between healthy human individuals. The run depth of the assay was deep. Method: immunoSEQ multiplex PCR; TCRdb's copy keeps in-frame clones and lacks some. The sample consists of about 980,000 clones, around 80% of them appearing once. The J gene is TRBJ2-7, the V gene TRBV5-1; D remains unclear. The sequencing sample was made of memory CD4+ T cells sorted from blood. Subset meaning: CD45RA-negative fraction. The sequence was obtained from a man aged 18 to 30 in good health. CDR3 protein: CASSSLTSSYEQYF. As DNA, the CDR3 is TGCGCCAGCAGCTCCCTTACCAGCTCCTACGAGCAGTACTTC.